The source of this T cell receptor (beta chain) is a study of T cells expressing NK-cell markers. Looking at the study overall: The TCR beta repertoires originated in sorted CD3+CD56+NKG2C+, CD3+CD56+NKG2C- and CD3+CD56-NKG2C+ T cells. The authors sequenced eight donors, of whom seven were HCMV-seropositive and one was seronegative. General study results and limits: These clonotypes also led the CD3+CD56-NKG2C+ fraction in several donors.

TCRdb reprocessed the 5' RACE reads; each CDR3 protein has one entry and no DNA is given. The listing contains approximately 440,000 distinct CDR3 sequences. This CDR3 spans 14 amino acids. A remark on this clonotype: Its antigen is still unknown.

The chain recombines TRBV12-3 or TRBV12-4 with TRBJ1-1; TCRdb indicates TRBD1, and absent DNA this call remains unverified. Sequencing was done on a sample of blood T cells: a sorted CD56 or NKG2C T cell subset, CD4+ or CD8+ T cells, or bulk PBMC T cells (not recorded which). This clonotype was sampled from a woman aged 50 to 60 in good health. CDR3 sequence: CASSLLGQDIEAFF.